The next 15 T cell receptor beta chains were all read from a single sample in a study of beta chain features in type 1 diabetes. Investigators reverse transcribed all isolated RNA, so they sequenced expressed TCRB transcripts. Data came from immunoSEQ multiplex PCR; TCRdb stores just in-frame clones and leaves some out. The sample lists some 360,000 clones, 20% occurring once. The sequencing sample was made of naive CD4+ T cells from blood. The receptors here all came from a woman between 18 and 30 years old in good health.

With respect to this clone: The same CDR3 also results from other DNA sequences found in this sample. The V gene is TRBV29-1, the J gene TRBJ1-3, with TRBD1 matching 7 bases. The ends lost 6 bases at V and 4 bases at J; junction bases unmatched: 6. The CDR3 contains 13 residues. Germline-derived CDR1 and CDR2 are SQVTM and ANQGSEA. In DNA form, the CDR3 reads TGCAGCGTAGTACGGGACAGCGGAAACACCATATATTTT. This translates into CSVVRDSGNTIYF.

This chain connects TRBV30 to TRBJ2-1; 12 nucleotides match TRBD2. Trimming at V came to 2 bases and at J to 7 bases, leaving 18 bases not matched to a gene. The CDR3 totals 19 residues. Germline loops: CDR1 GTSNPN, CDR2 SVGIG (reference sequence). CDR3 in amino acids: CAWSRGVSSGRALSNEQFF. The CDR3 DNA follows: TGTGCCTGGAGTCGAGGGGTGTCTAGCGGGAGGGCCCTTTCAAATGAGCAGTTCTTC.

The chain joins TRBV7-9 to TRBJ2-7; 8 bases are shared with TRBD1. The CDR3 is 13 residues long. Trimming at V came to 7 bases and at J to 6 bases, leaving 8 bases not matched to a gene. Germline values: CDR1 SEHNR, CDR2 FQNEAQ (reference sequence). CDR3 loop: CASTRGQGSEQYF. The CDR3 coding sequence is TGTGCCAGCACTCGAGGACAGGGCAGCGAGCAGTACTTC.

V gene TRBV6-6 combines with J gene TRBJ2-5, with a possible D match to TRBD2 (6 bases). With 6 bases removed from V and 3 bases from J, the gap between germline ends came to 11 bases. The CDR3 contains 13 residues. Germline CDR1 MNHNY, CDR2 SVGAGI (reference sequence). This CDR3 reads CASRRDPKETQYF. Written as DNA, the CDR3 is TGTGCCAGCAGGCGGGACCCAAAAGAGACCCAGTACTTC.

The chain carries TRBV5-5 and TRBJ1-1, with TRBD1 identical over 7 bases. Unmatched junction bases numbered 6, after V lost 6 bases and J lost 1 base. The CDR3 has 14 residues. In germline, CDR1 is SGHKS, CDR2 YYEKEE (reference sequence). The CDR3 region has the DNA TGTGCCAGCATCTCGGGACAGTGGAACACTGAAGCTTTCTTT. As protein: CASISGQWNTEAFF. Full variable domain (remainder filled in from reference TRBV5-5 and TRBJ1-1): DAGVTQSPTHLIKTRGQQVTLRCSPISGHKSVSWYQQVLGQGPQFIFQYYEKEERGRGNFPDRFSARQFPNYSSELNVNALLLGDSALYLCASISGQWNTEAFFGQGTRLTVV.

The CDR3 spells CASSVGVEQFF. Written as DNA, the CDR3 is TGTGCCAGCAGCGTGGGCGTTGAGCAGTTCTTC. V is TRBV9 and J is TRBJ2-1, with no clear D. The CDR3 runs 11 residues. Trimming pared 2 bases from V and 9 bases from J, leaving 6 bases between. Germline assignment: CDR1 SGDLS and CDR2 YYNGEE.

This clone came up a few times. The CDR3 region is CSVEDLSPFGGPNTEAFF. The CDR3 DNA sequence: TGCAGCGTTGAAGATCTCTCACCGTTCGGGGGGCCGAACACTGAAGCTTTCTTT. The rearrangement joins TRBV29-1 to TRBJ1-1; tentative D call: TRBD1 (6 bases). The CDR3 length is 18 residues. V was cut by 0 bases and J by 1 base, with 21 bases left in between. CDR1 and CDR2 (germline): SQVTM, ANQGSEA.

This clone has more than one count but fewer than ten. This CDR3 reads CASSQEEGQDTPWGYTF. The CDR3 nucleotides read TGTGCCAGCAGCCAAGAGGAGGGACAGGACACCCCGTGGGGCTACACCTTC. The gene calls are TRBV4-2 and TRBJ1-2; 8 bases are shared with TRBD1. In germline, CDR1 is LGHNA, CDR2 YNFKEQ. With V trimmed by 0 bases and J by 8 bases, 14 bases remained unmatched. The CDR3 consists of 17 residues.

The chain carries TRBV29-1 and TRBJ1-1; D is possibly TRBD1 (6 bases). Looked up from germline, CDR1 is SQVTM and CDR2 is ANQGSEA. V was trimmed by 6 bases and J by 0 bases, leaving 14 bases between them. The CDR3 covers 14 residues. As DNA, the CDR3 is TGCAGCGTGCGAGGACAGAATTTGAACACTGAAGCTTTCTTT. Its protein is CSVRGQNLNTEAFF.

The CDR3 sequence is CASTDSLARNEQFF. Here the CDR3 DNA reads TGTGCCAGTACGGACTCACTAGCGAGGAATGAGCAGTTCTTC. This rearrangement joins TRBV19 to TRBJ2-1, with 7 positions matching TRBD2. V was clipped by 7 bases and J by 7 bases; unmatched bases: 10. This CDR3 region has 14 residues. Germline CDR1 is LNHDA and CDR2 is SQIVND (reference sequence).

The chain employs TRBV30 and TRBJ2-7; TRBD2 might be the D (5 bases). V lost 7 bases and J lost 0, with 13 bases in between. The CDR3 consists of 13 residues. Germline loops: CDR1 GTSNPN, CDR2 SVGIG (reference sequence). The CDR3 is CAFRPGLSYEQYF. CDR3 in DNA: TGTGCCTTCCGACCTGGACTCTCCTACGAGCAGTACTTC.

The chain has TRBV5-4 and TRBJ2-7; D is unclear. There are 17 residues in the CDR3. Trimming left V 4 bases short and J 4 bases short, with 24 bases between. Looked up from germline, CDR1 is SGHNT and CDR2 is YYREEE (reference sequence). The CDR3 DNA follows: TGTGCCAGCAGCCCTTTCCCTCTGGGTCGGGTTGAGTACGAGCAGTACTTC. Translation: CASSPFPLGRVEYEQYF.

The V and J genes are TRBV6-5 and TRBJ2-5; no clear D gene. This CDR3 is built from 13 residues. The germline V gene encodes CDR1 MNHEY and CDR2 SVGAGI. Deletions cut 0 bases from V and 6 bases from J, with 8 bases between. In DNA, the CDR3 is TGTGCCAGCAGTTACTCAGAGAAAAAGACCCAGTACTTC. Translated, it gives CASSYSEKKTQYF.

The chain is built from TRBV7-2 and TRBJ1-1; 11 nucleotides align to TRBD1. Germline V gene sequence: CDR1 SGHTA, CDR2 FQGNSA. The CDR3 covers 16 residues. V lost 6 bases, J lost 4 bases, and 10 bases stayed unmatched. In DNA form, the CDR3 reads TGTGCCAGCAGATATGCCGGGACAGGGGGATCCACTGAAGCTTTCTTT. Translated: CASRYAGTGGSTEAFF. The full variable domain, with the rest looked up from reference TRBV7-2 and TRBJ1-1, is GAGVSQSPSNKVTEKGKDVELRCDPISGHTALYWYRQSLGQGLEFLIYFQGNSAPDKSGLPSDRFSAERTGGSVSTLTIQRTQQEDSAVYLCASRYAGTGGSTEAFFGQGTRLTVV.

This clone turned up a few times. V gene TRBV11-2 combines with J gene TRBJ2-1; D is unclear. Trimming left V 5 bases short and J 11 bases short, with 10 bases between. Germline V lookup: CDR1 SGHAT, CDR2 FQNNGV. There are 11 residues in the CDR3. The CDR3 coding sequence is TGTGCCAGCAGCGCCACATTCAAGCAGTTCTTC. It translates to CASSATFKQFF.